One and the same sample provided the 11 T cell receptor beta chains below, sequenced in a study of beta chain features in type 1 diabetes. These receptors have no identified antigens. Study-level points and caveats: People with Type 1 diabetes carried modestly yet significantly shorter TCRB CDR3s in all four CD4+ subsets.

All of the isolated RNA was reverse transcribed, so expressed TCRB transcripts were sequenced. The table came from immunoSEQ multiplex PCR; TCRdb's copy has only in-frame clones and leaves some out. The sample shows about 700,000 clones, 10% to 15% of them seen only once. Sequenced material: naive CD4+ T cells from blood. Receptor source: a man between 18 and 29 years old with type 1 diabetes.

In its sample, this clone was seen a few times. This rearrangement joins TRBV5-1 to TRBJ2-1; possibly TRBD1 or TRBD2 for D (6 bases each). Trimming cost V 2 bases and J 2 bases, with 17 bases left between them. The germline CDR1 and CDR2 sequences are SGHRS and YFSETQ. The CDR3 spans 17 residues. The CDR3 DNA reads TGCGCCAGCAGCTTCGGACTACAGGCAGGGGCCTACAATGAGCAGTTCTTC. Translated, it gives CASSFGLQAGAYNEQFF. Filled out from reference TRBV5-1 and TRBJ2-1, the complete variable domain reads KAGVTQTPRYLIKTRGQQVTLSCSPISGHRSVSWYQQTPGQGLQFLFEYFSETQRNKGNFPGRFSGRQFSNSRSEMNVSTLELGDSALYLCASSFGLQAGAYNEQFFGPGTRLTVL.

J is TRBJ1-1 and V is TRBV4-1; maybe TRBD1 (5 bases). This CDR3 has 17 amino acids. Trimming shortened V by 1 base and J by 0 bases, and 15 bases separated the two germline ends. From germline, CDR1 is MGHRA and CDR2 YSYEKL. In nucleotides, the CDR3 is TGCGCCAGCAGCCAAGGTGGCGGGACCCTATTGAACACTGAAGCTTTCTTT. Its protein is CASSQGGGTLLNTEAFF.

V usage is TRBV7-6 and J usage is TRBJ2-5; TRBD2 aligns across 9 bases. Germline V lookup: CDR1 SGHVS, CDR2 FNYEAQ. CDR3 length: 14 residues. After removal of 5 bases from V and 3 bases from J, the junction contained 4 bases not matched to a gene. The CDR3 bases are TGTGCCAGCAGCCCCGGGACTAGCAAAGAGACCCAGTACTTC. Its translation is CASSPGTSKETQYF.

The chain joins TRBV29-1 to TRBJ1-1; D is ambiguous. This CDR3 has 13 amino acids. V shed 6 bases and J shed 4 bases, with 15 bases lying between them. From germline, CDR1 is SQVTM and CDR2 ANQGSEA. CDR3 amino acids: CSVTHDGGTEAFF. In nucleotides, the CDR3 is TGCAGCGTGACCCACGATGGTGGCACTGAAGCTTTCTTT.

This sequence joins TRBV14 and TRBJ1-1; D is undetermined. The CDR3 contains 12 residues. V gave up 1 base and J gave up 7 bases, with 7 bases separating them. The germline CDR1 and CDR2 sequences are SGHDN and FVKESK. The CDR3 coding sequence is TGTGCCAGCAGCCAAGGGTTCGTTGAAGCTTTCTTT. Its protein is CASSQGFVEAFF.

The chain carries TRBV4-1 and TRBJ2-5; no clear D gene. The CDR3 is made up of 14 amino acids. V lost 4 bases to trimming and J lost 5 bases, with 14 bases between them. CDR1 MGHRA and CDR2 YSYEKL come from the germline V gene. CDR3 in DNA: TGCGCCAGCAGCCCCTCTACCTTCCGGGAGACCCAGTACTTC. Amino acids: CASSPSTFRETQYF.

The chain carries TRBV6-1 and TRBJ2-1; 10 positions agree with TRBD2. V shed 1 base and J 7 bases; nucleotides not matched to a gene: 7. Germline V gene sequence: CDR1 MNHNS, CDR2 SASEGT. CDR3 length: 16 residues. CDR3 coding DNA: TGTGCCAGCAGTGAAGGAGAGGTAGCGGGGGGAAATGAGCAGTTCTTC. Its protein is CASSEGEVAGGNEQFF.

This clone has only a few counts. The CDR3 bases are TGTGCCAGCAGCGCTACCGGGACAGGACCCTACGAGCAGTACTTC. Protein product: CASSATGTGPYEQYF. The rearrangement links TRBV9 to TRBJ2-7, with 8 bases matching TRBD1. With V trimmed by 3 bases and J by 2 bases, 7 bases remained unmatched. Germline loops: CDR1 SGDLS, CDR2 YYNGEE. The CDR3 length is 15 residues. Looking up the rest from reference TRBV9 and TRBJ2-7 gives the full variable domain: DSGVTQTPKHLITATGQRVTLRCSPRSGDLSVYWYQQSLDQGLQFLIQYYNGEERAKGNILERFSAQQFPDLHSELNLSSLELGDSALYFCASSATGTGPYEQYFGPGTRLTVT.

The genes are TRBV19 and TRBJ2-6; maybe TRBD1 (5 bases). The germline V gene has CDR1 LNHDA and CDR2 SQIVND (reference sequence). CDR3 length: 17 residues. Deletions cut 7 bases from V and 4 bases from J, with 20 bases between. The CDR3, as DNA: TGTGCCAGTACCCATCCGGTAGGGGTCGACGGGGCCAACGTCCTGACTTTC. Its protein is CASTHPVGVDGANVLTF.

The chain couples TRBV11-1 to TRBJ2-2; D unclear. Germline loops: CDR1 SGHAT, CDR2 FQDESV (reference sequence). The CDR3 consists of 14 residues. V dropped 4 bases and J dropped 2 bases, with 8 bases sitting between them. The CDR3 DNA is TGTGCCAGCAGCTCGGTCTCAAACACCGGGGAGCTGTTTTTT. Translating it yields CASSSVSNTGELFF.

This clone was counted only a few times. The genes are TRBV25-1 and TRBJ2-3, with TRBD2 matching over 7 bases. Germline V gene lookup returns CDR1 MGHDK and CDR2 SYGVNS. V shed 5 bases, J shed 7 bases, and the junction held 6 bases outside the gene matches. The CDR3 covers 13 residues. CDR3 amino acids: CASSLAGVNTQYF. CDR3 nucleotides: TGTGCCAGCAGTCTCGCGGGGGTTAATACGCAGTATTTT.